What follows are 9 T cell receptor beta chains derived from one specimen sequenced in a study of monozygotic twins with inflammatory bowel disease. TCRdb reprocessed the 5' RACE reads and reports one entry per CDR3 protein, with no DNA. The ten top clones account for roughly 7.1%, within a sample of around 220,000 distinct CDR3 sequences. The sequencing sample was made of blood. Every receptor here comes from a human donor with ulcerative colitis or Crohn's disease, or a healthy co-twin of an affected twin (not recorded which).

The gene calls are TRBV25-1 and TRBJ1-1. CDR1 is MGHDK, CDR2 SYGVNS, per germline. This CDR3 contains 13 residues. The CDR3: CASSDFWNTEAFF.

The chain joins TRBV7-9 to TRBJ1-3; TCRdb lists TRBD1, though no DNA is available to test this call. The CDR3 consists of 12 residues. Germline CDR1 SEHNR, CDR2 FQNEAQ (reference sequence). The CDR3 is CASRREGNTIYF.

This rearrangement joins TRBV6-2 or TRBV6-3 to TRBJ1-1. Germline V gene sequence: CDR1 MNHEY, CDR2 SVGEGT. This CDR3 region has 15 residues. The CDR3 sequence is CASSYGQARHTEAFF.

This chain links TRBV7-2 with TRBJ1-1; TCRdb selects TRBD1, and the lack of DNA leaves this call unchecked. This CDR3 contains 17 residues. CDR1 is SGHTA and CDR2 is FQGNSA in the germline V gene. The CDR3 sequence is CASSLRGQALMNTEAFF.

The chain joins TRBV6-5 to TRBJ2-5; checking the TCRdb D call of TRBD1 is not possible without DNA. The CDR3 covers 14 residues. Germline loops: CDR1 MNHEY, CDR2 SVGAGI. The CDR3: CASSYPGQVTTQYF.

CDR3 loop: CASRAGQFNNQPQHF. The chain carries TRBV6-1 and TRBJ1-5; TCRdb indicates TRBD1, and absent DNA this call remains unverified. This CDR3 has 15 residues. Germline CDR1 and CDR2: MNHNS and SASEGT.

The V call is TRBV29-1, the J call TRBJ2-7; absent DNA, TCRdb's TRBD1 call cannot be checked. Germline CDR1 SQVTM, CDR2 ANQGSEA. The CDR3 spans 16 residues. The CDR3 loop reads CSVARNPGQGAEEQYF.

This chain links TRBV7-2 with TRBJ2-1. CDR3 size: 14 residues. Germline V lookup: CDR1 SGHTA, CDR2 FQGNSA. CDR3 region: CASSLGPLAYEQFF.

The J gene is TRBJ2-7, the V gene TRBV5-1; TCRdb reports TRBD2, a call that lacks DNA to check it against. The CDR3 extends over 18 amino acids. The germline V gene encodes CDR1 SGHRS and CDR2 YFSETQ. Here the CDR3 reads CASSLGTSGRIPTGEQYF.